The 17 T cell receptor beta chains reported below all come from one sample, sequenced in a study of T cell responses to AZD1222 COVID-19 vaccine. This table comes from immunoSEQ multiplex PCR, and its TCRdb copy is limited to in-frame clones, with some not included. The repertoire holds around 150,000 clones, 94% seen once, with approximately 0.64% in the top ten. The sample consisted of peripheral blood, taken on day 0 of AZD1222 vaccination. Source of these receptors: an adult in good health.

The gene calls are TRBV30 and TRBJ1-2, with no clear D. CDR1 and CDR2 from the germline V gene are GTSNPN and SVGIG (reference sequence). V was cut by 2 bases and J by 8 bases, with 12 bases left in between. CDR3 length equals 12 residues. The CDR3 DNA sequence: TGTGCCTGGAGTCCAGACTTGGAAGGCTACACCTTC. It translates to CAWSPDLEGYTF.

The chain combines TRBV7-9 with TRBJ2-7, with D perhaps matching TRBD2 (5 bases). The CDR3 consists of 16 residues. CDR1 SEHNR and CDR2 FQNEAQ come from the germline V gene (reference sequence). Trimming removed 3 bases from V and 2 bases from J, with 17 bases in between. For the CDR3, the DNA is TGTGCCAGCAGCTTGCTGACATCCGGGGTCCCCTACGAGCAGTACTTC. It translates to CASSLLTSGVPYEQYF.

The chain carries TRBV6-1 and TRBJ2-1; no firm D call. CDR3 length equals 14 residues. In germline, CDR1 is MNHNS, CDR2 SASEGT. Trimming left V 3 bases short and J 3 bases short, with 9 bases between. The CDR3 protein is CASSDKLNYNEQFF. In nucleotides, the CDR3 is TGTGCCAGCAGTGATAAGCTGAACTACAATGAGCAGTTCTTC.

The chain couples TRBV4-1 to TRBJ1-3; TRBD1 agrees at 8 bases. This CDR3 comprises 17 residues. Trimming at V came to 4 bases and at J to 0 bases, leaving 8 bases not matched to a gene. From germline, CDR1 is MGHRA and CDR2 YSYEKL. This chain's CDR3 is CASSRRTGLHSGNTIYF. CDR3 nucleotide sequence: TGCGCCAGCAGCCGCCGGACAGGGTTACACTCTGGAAACACCATATATTTT.

V and J are TRBV19 and TRBJ2-1; perhaps TRBD2 as D (6 bases). V was pared by 2 bases and J by 5 bases, with 16 bases between. Per germline, CDR1 LNHDA and CDR2 SQIVND (reference sequence). The length of the CDR3 is 16 residues. CDR3 amino acids: CASSIWGLTRDNEQFF. The CDR3 DNA follows: TGTGCCAGTAGTATATGGGGACTCACTCGAGACAATGAGCAGTTCTTC.

The chain uses TRBV27 and TRBJ1-6; D gene ambiguous. CDR1 and CDR2 (germline): MNHEY, SMNVEV (reference sequence). Trimming took 8 bases from V and 5 from J, leaving 13 bases between them. The CDR3 consists of 14 residues. The CDR3 reads CASRQIKDNSPLHF. For the CDR3, the DNA is TGTGCCAGCCGGCAGATAAAGGATAATTCACCCCTCCACTTT.

This clone was seen a few times. This chain uses TRBV2 with TRBJ1-6, with D perhaps matching TRBD1 (6 bases). CDR3 length: 13 residues. Trimming stripped 6 bases from V and 6 bases from J, with 9 bases between. The V gene's germline CDR1 is SNHLY and CDR2 FYNNEI. The CDR3 DNA follows: TGTGCCAGCAGGGTCAGGGGTAATTCACCCCTCCACTTT. The encoded protein is CASRVRGNSPLHF. The full variable domain, with the rest looked up from reference TRBV2 and TRBJ1-6, is EPEVTQTPSHQVTQMGQEVILRCVPISNHLYFYWYRQILGQKVEFLVSFYNNEISEKSEIFDDQFSVERPDGSNFTLKIRSTKLEDSAMYFCASRVRGNSPLHFGNGTRLTVT.

As concerns this clone: The same CDR3 also results from other DNA sequences found in this sample. The chain recombines TRBV5-1 with TRBJ2-7; 7 bases are shared with TRBD1. The CDR3 contains 14 residues. J gave up 2 bases and V 0 bases, and 2 bases lay outside the gene matches. CDR1 and CDR2 from the germline V gene are SGHRS and YFSETQ. The CDR3 DNA follows: TGCGCCAGCAGCTTGGGGCAGGGGGCCTACGAGCAGTACTTC. Protein: CASSLGQGAYEQYF.

J is TRBJ2-5 and V is TRBV6-5; 12 nucleotides line up with TRBD2. Per the germline V gene, CDR1 is MNHEY and CDR2 is SVGAGI. V lost 8 bases and J lost 4; bases outside the gene matches: 5. The CDR3 is 14 amino acids. The CDR3 region has the DNA TGTGCCAGCGGTCCGGGACTAGCGGGAGAGACCCAGTACTTC. It codes for CASGPGLAGETQYF.

V and J are TRBV18 and TRBJ1-2; tentatively, D is TRBD1 (6 bases). Germline CDR1 is KGHSH and CDR2 is LQKENI. Trimming took 4 bases from V and 0 from J, leaving 12 bases between them. The CDR3 length is 15 residues. CDR3 nucleotides: TGTGCCAGCTCACACAGGGAGGGAACTAACTATGGCTACACCTTC. Translation: CASSHREGTNYGYTF.

The chain is built from TRBV6-5 and TRBJ1-5; possibly TRBD1 for D (6 bases). V was clipped by 7 bases and J by 3 bases, with 10 bases between them. The CDR3 totals 13 residues. Germline V gene sequence: CDR1 MNHEY, CDR2 SVGAGI. The CDR3 DNA sequence: TGTGCCAGCAAGGACAGTAACAATCAGCCCCAGCATTTT. The encoded protein is CASKDSNNQPQHF.

The chain joins TRBV6-5 to TRBJ1-1; 7 bases match TRBD1. Looked up from germline, CDR1 is MNHEY and CDR2 is SVGAGI. With 7 bases clipped from V and 5 bases from J, the junction kept 10 bases outside the gene matches. This CDR3 is built from 14 residues. The CDR3 DNA sequence: TGTGCCAGCACCGAGAGACAGGGAACTACTGAAGCTTTCTTT. As protein: CASTERQGTTEAFF.

The chain links TRBV6-5 to TRBJ1-2; 8 bases fit TRBD1. The CDR3 contains 14 residues. CDR1 is MNHEY and CDR2 is SVGAGI in the germline V gene. V lost 5 bases and J lost 8; bases outside the gene matches: 10. The CDR3 sequence: CASSREQGASGYTF. The CDR3 DNA follows: TGTGCCAGCAGTAGAGAGCAGGGGGCGTCCGGCTACACCTTC.

The chain has TRBV4-1 and TRBJ2-7; TRBD1 matches at 9 bases. V trimming: 3 bases; J trimming: 2 bases; junction bases outside the gene matches: 5. The CDR3 runs to 15 residues. Germline V gives CDR1 MGHRA, CDR2 YSYEKL. The CDR3: CASSQAGTGTYEQYF. CDR3 in DNA: TGCGCCAGCAGCCAGGCCGGGACAGGGACCTACGAGCAGTACTTC.

This chain links TRBV28 with TRBJ2-1; D is undetermined. The V and J ends lost 9 bases and 4 bases respectively, with 19 bases between them. The germline V gene encodes CDR1 MDHEN and CDR2 SYDVKM. The CDR3 consists of 15 residues. For the CDR3, the DNA is TGTGCCAGTTTTCCCTCACAGATAATATACAATGAGCAGTTCTTC. Encoded protein: CASFPSQIIYNEQFF.

J is TRBJ2-7 and V is TRBV16; the D is unclear. The CDR3 contains 12 residues. Trimming shortened V by 6 bases and J by 2 bases, and 8 bases separated the two germline ends. Germline V gene sequence: CDR1 KGHSY, CDR2 FQNENV. The CDR3 is CASSFPPYEQYF. DNA for the CDR3: TGTGCCAGCAGTTTTCCGCCCTACGAGCAGTACTTC.

The chain employs TRBV7-9 and TRBJ2-3; D call uncertain. From germline, CDR1 is SEHNR and CDR2 FQNEAQ (reference sequence). V lost 10 bases and J 5 bases, leaving 7 bases between the germline ends. The CDR3 covers 10 residues. In DNA, the CDR3 is TGTGCCACCTCCGGAGATACGCAGTATTTT. The encoded protein is CATSGDTQYF.